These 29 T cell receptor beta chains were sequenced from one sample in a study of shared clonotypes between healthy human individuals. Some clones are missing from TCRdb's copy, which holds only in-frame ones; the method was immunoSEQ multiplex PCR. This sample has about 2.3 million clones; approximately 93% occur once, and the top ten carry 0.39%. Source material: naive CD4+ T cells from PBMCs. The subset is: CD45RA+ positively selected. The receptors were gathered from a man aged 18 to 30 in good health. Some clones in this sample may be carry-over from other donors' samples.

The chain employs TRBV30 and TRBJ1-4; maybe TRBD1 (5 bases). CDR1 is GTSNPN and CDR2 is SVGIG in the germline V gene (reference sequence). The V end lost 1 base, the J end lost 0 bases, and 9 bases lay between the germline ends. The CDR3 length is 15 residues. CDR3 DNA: TGTGCCTGGAGTGACAGGATCGCAACTAATGAAAAACTGTTTTTT. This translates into CAWSDRIATNEKLFF.

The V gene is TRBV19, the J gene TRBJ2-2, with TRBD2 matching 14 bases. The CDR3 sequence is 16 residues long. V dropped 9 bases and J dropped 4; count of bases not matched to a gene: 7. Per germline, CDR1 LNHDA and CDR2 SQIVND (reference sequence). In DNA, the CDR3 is TGTGCCAGCGGGACTAGCGGGAGCAGCAGCACCGGGGAGCTGTTTTTT. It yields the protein CASGTSGSSSTGELFF.

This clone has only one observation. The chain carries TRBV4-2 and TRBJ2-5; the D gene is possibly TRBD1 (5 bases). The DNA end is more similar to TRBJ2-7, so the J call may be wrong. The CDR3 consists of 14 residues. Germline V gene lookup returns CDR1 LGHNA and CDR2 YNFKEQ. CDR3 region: CASSQTLQGYEQYF. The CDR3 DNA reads TGTGCCAGCAGCCAGACCCTCCAGGGCTACGAGCAGTACTTC.

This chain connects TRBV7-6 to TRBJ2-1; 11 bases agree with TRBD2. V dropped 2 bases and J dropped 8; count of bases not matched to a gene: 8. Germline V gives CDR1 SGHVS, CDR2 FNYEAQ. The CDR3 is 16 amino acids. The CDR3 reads CASSLFWTSGLDEQFF. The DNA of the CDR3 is TGTGCCAGCAGCTTATTTTGGACTAGCGGGCTAGATGAGCAGTTCTTC.

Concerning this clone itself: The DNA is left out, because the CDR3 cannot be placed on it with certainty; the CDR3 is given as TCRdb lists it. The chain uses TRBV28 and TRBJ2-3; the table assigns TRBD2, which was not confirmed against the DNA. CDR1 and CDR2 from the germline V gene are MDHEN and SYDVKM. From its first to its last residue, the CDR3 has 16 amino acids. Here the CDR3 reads CASSSSGLAKSDTQYF.

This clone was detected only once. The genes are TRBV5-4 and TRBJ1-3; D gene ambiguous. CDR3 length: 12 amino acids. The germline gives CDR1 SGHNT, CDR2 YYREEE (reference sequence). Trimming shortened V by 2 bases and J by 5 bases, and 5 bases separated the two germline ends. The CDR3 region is CASSFNRNTIYF. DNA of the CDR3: TGTGCCAGCAGCTTCAATCGAAACACCATATATTTT.

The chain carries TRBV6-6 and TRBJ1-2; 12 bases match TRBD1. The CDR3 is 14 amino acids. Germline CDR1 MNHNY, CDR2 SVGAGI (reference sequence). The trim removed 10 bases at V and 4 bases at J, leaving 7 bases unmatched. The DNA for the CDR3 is TGTGCCACTCAGGGACAGGGGGCTTTCTATGGCTACACCTTC. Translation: CATQGQGAFYGYTF.

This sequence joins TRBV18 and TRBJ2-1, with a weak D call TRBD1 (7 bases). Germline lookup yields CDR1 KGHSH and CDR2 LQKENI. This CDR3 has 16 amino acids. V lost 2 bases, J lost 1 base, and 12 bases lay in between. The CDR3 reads CASSPGGTASYNEQFF. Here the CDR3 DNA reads TGTGCCAGCTCACCAGGCGGGACAGCATCCTACAATGAGCAGTTCTTC.

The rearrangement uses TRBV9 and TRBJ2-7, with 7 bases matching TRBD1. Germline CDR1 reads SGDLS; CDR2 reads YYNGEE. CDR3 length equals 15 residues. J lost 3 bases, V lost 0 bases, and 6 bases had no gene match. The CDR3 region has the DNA TGTGCCAGCAGCGTAGACCCGCAGGGGGTCTACGAGCAGTACTTC. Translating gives CASSVDPQGVYEQYF.

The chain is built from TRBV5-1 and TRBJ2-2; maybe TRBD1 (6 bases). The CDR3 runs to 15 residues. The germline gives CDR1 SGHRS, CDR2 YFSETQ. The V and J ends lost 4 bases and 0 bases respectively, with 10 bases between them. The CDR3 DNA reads TGCGCCAGCAGCCGGACAGCAGCGAACACCGGGGAGCTGTTTTTT. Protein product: CASSRTAANTGELFF.

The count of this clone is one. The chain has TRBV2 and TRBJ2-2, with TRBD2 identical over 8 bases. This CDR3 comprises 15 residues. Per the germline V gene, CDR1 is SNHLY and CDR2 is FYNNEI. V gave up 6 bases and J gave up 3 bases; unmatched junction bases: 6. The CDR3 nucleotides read TGTGCCAGCAGAGGCGGGACTAGTTACACCGGGGAGCTGTTTTTT. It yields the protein CASRGGTSYTGELFF.

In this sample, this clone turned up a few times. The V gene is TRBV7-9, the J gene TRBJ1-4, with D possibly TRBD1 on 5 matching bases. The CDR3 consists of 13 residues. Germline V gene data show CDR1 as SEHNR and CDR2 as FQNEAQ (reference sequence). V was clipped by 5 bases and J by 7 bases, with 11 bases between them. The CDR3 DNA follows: TGTGCCAGCAGCATACGTGGGGGTGAAAAACTGTTTTTT. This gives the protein CASSIRGGEKLFF.

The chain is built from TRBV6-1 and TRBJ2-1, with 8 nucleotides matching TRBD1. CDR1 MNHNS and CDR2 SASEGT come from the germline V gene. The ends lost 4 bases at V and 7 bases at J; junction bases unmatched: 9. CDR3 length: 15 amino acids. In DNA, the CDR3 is TGTGCCAGCAGTGGTCGACAGGGGTGGGGGAATGAGCAGTTCTTC. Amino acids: CASSGRQGWGNEQFF.

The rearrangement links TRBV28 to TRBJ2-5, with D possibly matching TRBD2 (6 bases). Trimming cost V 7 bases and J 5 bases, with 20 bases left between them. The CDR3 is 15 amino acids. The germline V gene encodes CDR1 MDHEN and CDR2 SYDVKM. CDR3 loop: CASTSGGEGLETQYF. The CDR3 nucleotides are TGTGCCAGCACCTCGGGCGGGGAAGGTTTGGAGACCCAGTACTTC.

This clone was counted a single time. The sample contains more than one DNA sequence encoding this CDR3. The CDR3 sequence: CASSVDGGTYNEQFF. CDR3 sequence (DNA): TGTGCCAGCAGCGTAGATGGTGGGACATACAATGAGCAGTTCTTC. This chain joins TRBV9 and TRBJ2-1; weak D call: TRBD1 (6 bases). The CDR3 covers 15 residues. The germline gives CDR1 SGDLS, CDR2 YYNGEE. V was shortened by 0 bases and J by 4 bases, with 11 bases between the two germline ends.

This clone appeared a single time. CDR3 coding DNA: TGTGCCAGCAGCTTAGACCTTCTCCGAGACAATGAGCAGTTCTTC. Residues: CASSLDLLRDNEQFF. V and J are TRBV7-6 and TRBJ2-1, with D hard to call. Germline CDR1 and CDR2: SGHVS and FNYEAQ. CDR3 length equals 15 residues. V was shortened by 1 base and J by 5 bases, with 12 bases between the two germline ends.

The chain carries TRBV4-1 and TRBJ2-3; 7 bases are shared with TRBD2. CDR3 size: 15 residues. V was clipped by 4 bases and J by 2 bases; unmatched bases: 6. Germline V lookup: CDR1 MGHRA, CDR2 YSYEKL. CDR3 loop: CASSRIAGDTDTQYF. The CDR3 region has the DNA TGCGCCAGCAGCCGGATCGCGGGGGACACAGATACGCAGTATTTT.

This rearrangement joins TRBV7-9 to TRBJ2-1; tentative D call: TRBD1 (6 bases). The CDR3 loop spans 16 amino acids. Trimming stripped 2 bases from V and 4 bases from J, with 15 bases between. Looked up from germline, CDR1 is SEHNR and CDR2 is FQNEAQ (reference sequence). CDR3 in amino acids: CASSLRPRGIYNEQFF. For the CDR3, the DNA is TGTGCCAGCAGCTTACGCCCTAGGGGGATATACAATGAGCAGTTCTTC.

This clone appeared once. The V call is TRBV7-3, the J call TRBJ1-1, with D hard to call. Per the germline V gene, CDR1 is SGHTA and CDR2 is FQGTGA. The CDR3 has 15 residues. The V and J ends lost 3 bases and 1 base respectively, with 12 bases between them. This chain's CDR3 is CASSLGIGRNTEAFF. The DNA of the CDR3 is TGTGCCAGCAGCTTGGGGATCGGAAGGAACACTGAAGCTTTCTTT.

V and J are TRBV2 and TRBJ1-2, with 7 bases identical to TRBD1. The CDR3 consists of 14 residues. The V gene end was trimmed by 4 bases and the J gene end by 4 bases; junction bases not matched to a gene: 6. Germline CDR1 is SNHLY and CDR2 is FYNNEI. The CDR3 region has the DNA TGTGCCAGCAGTGCCCAAACAGGGGCCTATGGCTACACCTTC. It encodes CASSAQTGAYGYTF.

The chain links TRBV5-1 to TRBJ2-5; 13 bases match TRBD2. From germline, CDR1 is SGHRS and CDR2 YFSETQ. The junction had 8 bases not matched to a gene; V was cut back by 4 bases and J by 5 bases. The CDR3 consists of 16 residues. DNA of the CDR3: TGCGCCAGCAGCCCCGGACTAGCGGGAGTTGTGGAGACCCAGTACTTC. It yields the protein CASSPGLAGVVETQYF.

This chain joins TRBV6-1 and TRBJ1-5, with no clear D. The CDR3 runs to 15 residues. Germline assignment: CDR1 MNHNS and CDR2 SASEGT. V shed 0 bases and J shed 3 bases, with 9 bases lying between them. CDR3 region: CASSEAPGPNQPQHF. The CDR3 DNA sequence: TGTGCCAGCAGTGAAGCGCCGGGTCCCAATCAGCCCCAGCATTTT.

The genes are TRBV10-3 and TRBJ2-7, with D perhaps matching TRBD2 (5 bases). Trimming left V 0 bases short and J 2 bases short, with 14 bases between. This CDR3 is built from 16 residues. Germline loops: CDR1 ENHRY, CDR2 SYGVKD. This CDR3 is CAISESRTGITYEQYF. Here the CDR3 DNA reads TGTGCCATCAGTGAGTCAAGGACTGGAATAACCTACGAGCAGTACTTC.

CDR3 coding DNA: TGTGCCAGCAACCGGGAGACCCACAATGAGCAGTTCTTC. This gives the protein CASNRETHNEQFF. V gene TRBV2 combines with J gene TRBJ2-1; possibly TRBD2 for D (6 bases). V was cut by 7 bases and J by 5 bases, with 12 bases left in between. This CDR3 contains 13 residues. Per germline, CDR1 SNHLY and CDR2 FYNNEI.

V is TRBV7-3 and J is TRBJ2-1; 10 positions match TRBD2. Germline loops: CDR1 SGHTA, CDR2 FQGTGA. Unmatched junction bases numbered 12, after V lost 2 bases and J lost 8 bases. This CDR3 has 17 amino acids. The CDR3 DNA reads TGTGCCAGCAGCTTAGGTCGGGGTCTAGCGGGAGTCGATGAGCAGTTCTTC. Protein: CASSLGRGLAGVDEQFF.

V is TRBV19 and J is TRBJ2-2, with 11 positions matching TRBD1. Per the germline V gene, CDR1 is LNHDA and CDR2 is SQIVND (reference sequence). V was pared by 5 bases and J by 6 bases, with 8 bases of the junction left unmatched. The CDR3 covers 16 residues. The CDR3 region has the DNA TGTGCCAGTAGTTACAGGACAGGGGGCCCACCCGGGGAGCTGTTTTTT. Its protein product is CASSYRTGGPPGELFF.

In nucleotides, the CDR3 is TGTGCCTGGAGTGTGGGTGGGGACCCAGCCAAGCAGTTCTTC. Its translation: CAWSVGGDPAKQFF. This chain connects TRBV30 to TRBJ2-1; possibly TRBD1 or TRBD2 for D (5 bases each). The CDR3 sequence is 14 residues long. Germline lookup yields CDR1 GTSNPN and CDR2 SVGIG (reference sequence). V was shortened by 0 bases and J by 11 bases, with 17 bases between the two germline ends.

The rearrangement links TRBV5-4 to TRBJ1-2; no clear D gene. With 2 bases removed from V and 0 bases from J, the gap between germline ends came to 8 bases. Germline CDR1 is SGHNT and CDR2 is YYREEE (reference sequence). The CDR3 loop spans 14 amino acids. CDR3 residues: CASSLQQTNYGYTF. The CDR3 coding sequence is TGTGCCAGCAGCTTACAGCAAACTAACTATGGCTACACCTTC.

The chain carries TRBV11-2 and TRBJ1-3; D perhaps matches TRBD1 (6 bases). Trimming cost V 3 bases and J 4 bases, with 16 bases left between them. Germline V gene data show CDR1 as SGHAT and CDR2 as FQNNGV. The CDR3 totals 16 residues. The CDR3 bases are TGTGCCAGCAGCTTTCCGCGCAGGGGTTTGGGAAACACCATATATTTT. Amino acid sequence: CASSFPRRGLGNTIYF.